This note documents a single T cell receptor beta chain sequence. Here immunoSEQ multiplex PCR was the method, and the copy in TCRdb shows in-frame clones only, minus some. The repertoire holds 250,000 to 300,000 clones, with roughly 87% as singletons. V lost 5 bases and J 0 bases, leaving 14 bases between the germline ends. Germline values: CDR1 SGHAT, CDR2 FQDESV (reference sequence). The CDR3 contains 15 residues. This entry belongs to a study of blood T cell repertoires in COVID-19. The clonotype was recovered from a woman aged 50 to 60 who had recovered from COVID-19. Material for sequencing was peripheral blood. The J gene is TRBJ2-7, the V gene TRBV11-1, with no clear D. The DNA for the CDR3 is TGTGCCAGCAGCCGGCAGGAATTTAGCTCCTACGAGCAGTACTTC. Its protein product is CASSRQEFSSYEQYF.